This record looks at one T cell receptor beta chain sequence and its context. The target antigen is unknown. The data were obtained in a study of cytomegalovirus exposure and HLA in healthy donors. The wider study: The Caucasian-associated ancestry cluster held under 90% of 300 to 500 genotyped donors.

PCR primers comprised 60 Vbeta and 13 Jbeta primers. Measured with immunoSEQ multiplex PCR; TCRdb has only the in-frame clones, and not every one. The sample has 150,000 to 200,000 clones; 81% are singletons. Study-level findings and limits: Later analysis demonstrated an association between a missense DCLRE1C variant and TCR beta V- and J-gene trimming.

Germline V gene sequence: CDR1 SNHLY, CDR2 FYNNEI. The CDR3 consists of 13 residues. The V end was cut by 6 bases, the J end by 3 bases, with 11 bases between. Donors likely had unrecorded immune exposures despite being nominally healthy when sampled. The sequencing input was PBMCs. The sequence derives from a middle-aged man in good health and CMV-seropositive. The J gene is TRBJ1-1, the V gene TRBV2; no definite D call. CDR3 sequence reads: CASSTGRDTEAFF. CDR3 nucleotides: TGTGCCAGCAGCACCGGGAGGGACACTGAAGCTTTCTTT.